Following are 32 T cell receptor beta chains from one sample sequenced in a study of OX40 agonist ivuxolimab in advanced cancers. The data were produced by immunoSEQ multiplex PCR, yet TCRdb's version contains in-frame clones alone and is incomplete. Altogether tens of thousands of clones are present, more than 75% being singletons, with the ten largest covering 8.2%. Sequenced here: CD4+ or CD8+ T cells sorted from blood, sampled in a trial of the OX40 agonist ivuxolimab. The receptors were gathered from an adult with an advanced solid tumor such as melanoma, head and neck, liver or kidney cancer.

V and J are TRBV2 and TRBJ2-7; D is possibly TRBD1 (5 bases). This CDR3 region has 15 residues. Germline CDR1 and CDR2: SNHLY and FYNNEI. Trimming stripped 6 bases from V and 3 bases from J, with 18 bases between. For the CDR3, the DNA is TGTGCCAGCAGCCGACCCCCAGGGATCAACTACGAGCAGTACGTC. It translates to CASSRPPGINYEQYV.

The chain employs TRBV5-1 and TRBJ2-5, with TRBD2 matching 10 bases. The V gene's germline CDR1 is SGHRS and CDR2 YFSETQ. CDR3 length equals 15 residues. The J segment lost 2 bases and the V segment lost 2 bases, leaving 3 bases of the junction unmatched. The CDR3 here is CASSFQRGGQETQYF. DNA of the CDR3: TGCGCCAGCAGCTTTCAGCGGGGGGGACAAGAGACCCAGTACTTC.

The chain is built from TRBV27 and TRBJ1-2, with TRBD1 as a possible D gene (6 bases). Germline CDR1 reads MNHEY; CDR2 reads SMNVEV (reference sequence). Trimming pared 5 bases from V and 6 bases from J, leaving 25 bases between. The CDR3 runs to 17 residues. DNA for the CDR3: TGTGCCAGCAGTCCGAACCTCAGGGGTGTAGGGATCAATGGCTACACCTTC. Protein sequence: CASSPNLRGVGINGYTF.

This clone is a singleton in its sample. This chain links TRBV25-1 with TRBJ1-6; 9 bases are a match to TRBD1. V lost 8 bases, J lost 0 bases, and 11 bases stayed unmatched. The CDR3 sequence is 18 residues long. CDR1 and CDR2 (germline): MGHDK, SYGVNS. CDR3 residues: CASGGTGLSSSYNSPLHF. CDR3 nucleotides: TGTGCCAGCGGAGGGACAGGGCTATCGAGCTCCTATAATTCACCCCTCCACTTT.

This clone has just a few counts. The rearrangement uses TRBV7-9 and TRBJ1-1; 7 nucleotides match TRBD1. After removal of 4 bases from V and 6 bases from J, the junction contained 8 bases not matched to a gene. Germline lookup yields CDR1 SEHNR and CDR2 FQNEAQ (reference sequence). The CDR3 is 14 residues long. The CDR3 here is CASSWRQQGPEAFF. The DNA for the CDR3 is TGTGCCAGCAGCTGGCGTCAACAGGGGCCTGAAGCTTTCTTT.

This chain links TRBV7-2 with TRBJ2-1, with TRBD2 matching 7 bases. The V gene end was trimmed by 5 bases and the J gene end by 7 bases; junction bases not matched to a gene: 11. The CDR3 is 15 residues long. The germline gives CDR1 SGHTA, CDR2 FQGNSA. CDR3: CASSKAGSPRNEQFF. CDR3 coding DNA: TGTGCCAGCAGCAAAGCGGGGTCCCCTCGGAATGAGCAGTTCTTC.

The chain is built from TRBV10-2 and TRBJ1-1, with D possibly matching TRBD1 (5 bases). CDR1 is WSHSY, CDR2 SAAADI, per germline. This CDR3 region has 15 residues. With 6 bases removed from V and 0 bases from J, the gap between germline ends came to 14 bases. The CDR3 DNA reads TGCGCCAGCAGATCAGGGCGAGGAATGAACACTGAAGCTTTCTTT. This translates into CASRSGRGMNTEAFF.

This sequence joins TRBV9 and TRBJ1-2; no definite D call. The CDR3 runs to 14 residues. Per the germline V gene, CDR1 is SGDLS and CDR2 is YYNGEE. Trimming removed 3 bases from V and 2 bases from J, with 11 bases in between. CDR3 nucleotide sequence: TGTGCCAGCAGCGCGTCCGGGTTGAACTATGGCTACACCTTC. It translates to CASSASGLNYGYTF.

This clone was seen more than once but under ten times. The V and J genes are TRBV6-1 and TRBJ2-3; possible D gene TRBD2, 6 bases. The CDR3 loop spans 17 amino acids. The V end lost 0 bases, the J end lost 1 base, and 14 bases lay between the germline ends. CDR1 and CDR2 from the germline V gene are MNHNS and SASEGT. DNA for the CDR3: TGTGCCAGCAGTGAAGCGCTTCACCGGAGGGGCACAGATACGCAGTATTTT. Translating it yields CASSEALHRRGTDTQYF.

In the case of this clone: The junction shows a germline mismatch at one end, possibly a read error. The chain employs TRBV29-1 and TRBJ1-2, with a possible D match to TRBD1 (5 bases). The length of the CDR3 is 15 residues. From germline, CDR1 is SQVTM and CDR2 ANQGSEA. The CDR3 here is CRVEDGGELNYGYTF. CDR3 nucleotides: TGCAGAGTTGAAGATGGGGGGGAATTAAACTATGGCTACACCTTC.

This clone was recorded a few times. The genes are TRBV9 and TRBJ2-2; 7 positions agree with TRBD1. This CDR3 is built from 15 residues. CDR1 is SGDLS and CDR2 is YYNGEE in the germline V gene. With V trimmed by 0 bases and J by 4 bases, 3 bases remained unmatched. The CDR3 sequence is CASSVEGASTGELFF. The DNA of the CDR3 is TGTGCCAGCAGCGTAGAGGGGGCGAGCACCGGGGAGCTGTTTTTT.

This chain links TRBV5-4 with TRBJ2-5, with 11 bases lining up with TRBD2. V shed 4 bases, J shed 5 bases, and the junction held 7 bases outside the gene matches. Germline loops: CDR1 SGHNT, CDR2 YYREEE (reference sequence). This CDR3 has 15 residues. CDR3 region: CASSDATSGKETQYF. The CDR3, as DNA: TGTGCCAGCAGCGATGCGACTAGCGGGAAGGAGACCCAGTACTTC.

The J gene is TRBJ1-2, the V gene TRBV10-1, with D possibly matching TRBD1 (5 bases). CDR3 length: 14 residues. Looked up from germline, CDR1 is WNHNN and CDR2 is SYGVQD (reference sequence). The V and J ends lost 0 bases and 3 bases respectively, with 8 bases between them. CDR3 coding DNA: TGCGCCAGCAGTGAGTCGAGGGGAGACTATGGCTACACCTTC. This codes for CASSESRGDYGYTF.

This clone was seen more than once but under ten times. The genes are TRBV28 and TRBJ1-2; TRBD1 might be the D (5 bases). V gave up 4 bases and J gave up 6 bases, with 18 bases separating them. This CDR3 contains 15 residues. Germline-derived CDR1 and CDR2 are MDHEN and SYDVKM. This CDR3 reads CASSSEGGEFDGYTF. CDR3 bases: TGTGCCAGCAGTTCTGAGGGAGGGGAGTTCGATGGCTACACCTTC.

This chain links TRBV30 with TRBJ2-3; a weak D match, TRBD2 (6 bases). The CDR3 covers 12 residues. Germline V CDR1 and CDR2: GTSNPN, SVGIG (reference sequence). The V gene lost 4 bases and the J gene lost 2 bases, with 7 bases spanning the gap. The CDR3 DNA follows: TGTGCCTGGACTAGCGACACAGATACGCAGTATTTT. This sequence encodes CAWTSDTDTQYF.

The chain combines TRBV10-3 with TRBJ2-7; 7 positions match TRBD1. The length of the CDR3 is 16 residues. Germline loops: CDR1 ENHRY, CDR2 SYGVKD. After removal of 0 bases from V and 1 base from J, the junction contained 6 bases not matched to a gene. CDR3 bases: TGTGCCATCAGTGAGTCGGATAACAGGGGTTCCTACGAGCAGTACTTC. Its translation is CAISESDNRGSYEQYF.

This clone was recorded a few times. This chain joins TRBV5-8 and TRBJ2-2, with a possible D match to TRBD1 (6 bases). Germline CDR1 and CDR2: SGHTS and YDEGEE. This CDR3 has 15 amino acids. With 2 bases removed from V and 3 bases from J, the gap between germline ends came to 11 bases. DNA of the CDR3: TGTGCCAGCAGCTTTTACAGGGTGGACACCGGGGAGCTGTTTTTT. Protein: CASSFYRVDTGELFF.

This chain links TRBV7-3 with TRBJ2-3; tentative D call: TRBD2 (7 bases). This CDR3 is built from 14 residues. Germline CDR1 and CDR2: SGHTA and FQGTGA. V was clipped by 2 bases and J by 5 bases, with 11 bases between them. CDR3 nucleotides: TGTGCCAGCAGCTTAGCGGGGGCCCGAGATACGCAGTATTTT. As protein: CASSLAGARDTQYF.

The CDR3 region is CASSLEGRSAFF. CDR3 coding DNA: TGTGCCAGCAGCTTAGAGGGACGGAGTGCTTTCTTT. The chain couples TRBV7-2 to TRBJ1-1; D is possibly TRBD1 (5 bases). The CDR3 is made up of 12 amino acids. Trimming removed 1 base from V and 11 bases from J, with 11 bases in between. CDR1 is SGHTA and CDR2 is FQGNSA in the germline V gene.

J is TRBJ1-4 and V is TRBV20-1; D is unclear. Deletions cut 3 bases from V and 5 bases from J, with 4 bases between. CDR3 size: 11 residues. Germline CDR1 reads DFQATT; CDR2 reads SNEGSKA (reference sequence). CDR3 amino acids: CSASYNEKLFF. DNA of the CDR3: TGCAGTGCTAGCTACAATGAAAAACTGTTTTTT.

The V and J genes are TRBV4-1 and TRBJ1-4, with 7 bases that match TRBD1. V shed 6 bases, J shed 3 bases, and the junction held 4 bases outside the gene matches. Germline CDR1 is MGHRA and CDR2 is YSYEKL. This CDR3 has 14 residues. The CDR3 spells CASRGTVPNEKLFF. For the CDR3, the DNA is TGCGCCAGCAGGGGGACAGTTCCTAATGAAAAACTGTTTTTT.

This rearrangement joins TRBV28 to TRBJ2-5, with D possibly matching TRBD2 (6 bases). V lost 11 bases to trimming and J lost 2 bases, with 15 bases between them. CDR3 size: 13 residues. From germline, CDR1 is MDHEN and CDR2 SYDVKM. Here the CDR3 reads CAGGGAGQETQYF. CDR3 in DNA: TGTGCCGGGGGTGGGGCGGGGCAAGAGACCCAGTACTTC.

The chain links TRBV7-6 to TRBJ1-5; 7 bases line up with TRBD1. The V and J ends lost 0 bases and 4 bases, in that order; junction bases with no gene match: 6. Germline V CDR1 and CDR2: SGHVS, FNYEAQ. The CDR3 extends over 16 amino acids. This CDR3 is CASSLARDSVNQPQHF. CDR3 DNA: TGTGCCAGCAGCTTAGCGCGGGACAGCGTTAATCAGCCCCAGCATTTT.

The chain links TRBV11-3 to TRBJ2-7, with D perhaps matching TRBD1 (7 bases). Trimming removed 1 base from V and 2 bases from J, with 12 bases in between. This CDR3 region has 15 residues. CDR1 SGHNT and CDR2 YENEEA come from the germline V gene. CDR3 DNA: TGTGCCAGCAGCTTAGGCGGGACAGAGGCCTACGAGCAGTACTTC. Protein sequence: CASSLGGTEAYEQYF.

V gene TRBV27 combines with J gene TRBJ2-5, with D possibly matching TRBD1 (6 bases). This CDR3 comprises 12 residues. Germline values: CDR1 MNHEY, CDR2 SMNVEV (reference sequence). The V end lost 4 bases, the J end lost 7 bases, and 10 bases lay between the germline ends. CDR3 sequence: CASSSGRGTQYF. CDR3 DNA sequence: TGTGCCAGCAGTTCGGGCAGGGGGACCCAGTACTTC.

The gene calls are TRBV4-3 and TRBJ2-7; D uncertain. Germline-derived CDR1 and CDR2 are LGHNA and YSLEER. The V end lost 2 bases, the J end lost 3 bases, and 14 bases lay between the germline ends. This CDR3 comprises 15 residues. The CDR3 region is CASSQRTGVGYEQYF. The CDR3, as DNA: TGCGCCAGCAGCCAAAGGACGGGCGTGGGCTACGAGCAGTACTTC.

This rearrangement joins TRBV28 to TRBJ1-4, with D possibly TRBD1 on 5 matching bases. Trimming left V 3 bases short and J 1 base short, with 12 bases between. The V gene's germline CDR1 is MDHEN and CDR2 SYDVKM. CDR3 length: 16 amino acids. This CDR3 is CASSFASGETNEKLFF. CDR3 in DNA: TGTGCCAGCAGTTTTGCCTCGGGGGAAACTAATGAAAAACTGTTTTTT. The whole variable domain, filled in from reference TRBV28 and TRBJ1-4, reads DVKVTQSSRYLVKRTGEKVFLECVQDMDHENMFWYRQDPGLGLRLIYFSYDVKMKEKGDIPEGYSVSREKKERFSLILESASTNQTSMYLCASSFASGETNEKLFFGSGTQLSVL.

V and J are TRBV2 and TRBJ2-7; TRBD1 might be the D (5 bases). Trimming stripped 6 bases from V and 4 bases from J, with 16 bases between. Germline CDR1 reads SNHLY; CDR2 reads FYNNEI. The CDR3 sequence is 14 residues long. The CDR3 coding sequence is TGTGCCAGCAGCTTATGGCAGGGTACGTACGAGCAGTACTTC. Translated, it gives CASSLWQGTYEQYF.

CDR3 loop: CASSRTGPAFF. The CDR3 nucleotides are TGTGCCAGCAGCCGTACGGGGCCAGCTTTCTTT. V gene TRBV7-9 combines with J gene TRBJ1-1; D is perhaps TRBD1 (5 bases). Trimming stripped 5 bases from V and 10 bases from J, with 11 bases between. Germline CDR1 reads SEHNR; CDR2 reads FQNEAQ (reference sequence). CDR3 length equals 11 residues.

This clone was detected a few times. V usage is TRBV6-5 and J usage is TRBJ1-1; D might be TRBD1 (5 bases). Germline values: CDR1 MNHEY, CDR2 SVGAGI. This CDR3 region has 15 residues. V lost 1 base, J lost 7 bases, and 16 bases lay in between. The CDR3 DNA follows: TGTGCCAGCAGTTACTTTCGGGGCACACGGAATGAAGCTTTCTTT. Amino acid sequence: CASSYFRGTRNEAFF.

The chain carries TRBV6-1 and TRBJ2-2; TRBD2 matches at 7 bases. In germline, CDR1 is MNHNS, CDR2 SASEGT. Trimming cost V 2 bases and J 2 bases; bases outside gene matches: 5. The CDR3 extends over 16 amino acids. CDR3 residues: CASSEKGGGNTGELFF. The CDR3 DNA reads as TGTGCCAGCAGTGAAAAAGGCGGGGGAAACACCGGGGAGCTGTTTTTT.

V and J are TRBV7-8 and TRBJ2-1; D is perhaps TRBD2 (7 bases). Germline assignment: CDR1 SGHVS and CDR2 FQNEAQ. This CDR3 is 15 amino acids long. V shed 7 bases and J shed 7 bases, with 20 bases lying between them. The CDR3: CASTGGGRRGNEQFF. CDR3 coding DNA: TGTGCCAGCACCGGCGGGGGCCGCCGGGGAAATGAGCAGTTCTTC.